This is a list of T cell receptor beta chains from one sample in a study of T cell responses to AZD1222 COVID-19 vaccine. Some clones are missing from TCRdb's copy, which holds only in-frame ones; the method was immunoSEQ multiplex PCR. The data show 150,000 to 200,000 clones, with about 88% seen just once and roughly 1.7% held by the top ten. Sequences were derived from peripheral blood, sampled on day 0 of AZD1222 vaccination. All receptors come from an adult in good health. Both conserved end residues are part of each CDR3. D genes are given only for firm matches. For some rows the clone size is stated as once, few or many, or as a class when expanded; others skip it.

v_gene	abundance	j_gene	d_gene	CDR3nt	CDR3aa
TRBV5-1	once	TRBJ2-3	TRBD2	TGCGCCAGCAGCCTCCTTGCTGCTAGCGGGAGCTCAGATACGCAGTATTTT	CASSLLAASGSSDTQYF
TRBV23-1	-	TRBJ2-4	-	TGCGCCAGCAGTCAATCGGTTTCGGGGGGCCAAGCCAAAAACATTCAGTACTTC	CASSQSVSGGQAKNIQYF
TRBV7-7	-	TRBJ2-7	-	TGTGCTAGCAGCCTAACGCCGGGTCCTTCTCGCGAGCAGTACTTC	CASSLTPGPSREQYF
TRBV6-1	-	TRBJ2-1	TRBD2	TGTGCCAGCAGTGACGGACTAGCGGGGGGGTATGAGCAGTTCTTC	CASSDGLAGGYEQFF
TRBV28	once	TRBJ1-6	TRBD1	TGTGCCAGCAGTCTCCGACAGGGGCGGAATTCACCCCTCCACTTT	CASSLRQGRNSPLHF
TRBV28	-	TRBJ2-7	-	TGTGCCAGCAGTGCCCCCGGAGGGACCGGCGCCGAGCAGTACTTC	CASSAPGGTGAEQYF
TRBV7-3	-	TRBJ2-1	TRBD2	TGTGCCAGCAGCCGTCGCGCGGGAACTAGCGGGTACAATGAGCAGTTCTTC	CASSRRAGTSGYNEQFF
TRBV19	-	TRBJ2-2	TRBD1	TGTGCCAGTAGCCAGGACAGGGGGAACACCGGGGAGCTGTTTTTT	CASSQDRGNTGELFF
TRBV12-5	-	TRBJ1-5	-	TGTGCTAGTGCCGCGTCAGGGTATCGCAATCAGCCCCAGCATTTT	CASAASGYRNQPQHF
TRBV29-1	-	TRBJ2-7	TRBD1	TGCAGCGTTGGGCGGGACAGGGGGTACGAGCAGTACTTC	CSVGRDRGYEQYF
TRBV7-9	-	TRBJ1-4	TRBD1	TGTGCCAGCAGCCCCTTCAGGGGGAATAATGAAAAACTGTTTTTT	CASSPFRGNNEKLFF
TRBV28	-	TRBJ2-1	TRBD2	TGTGCCAGCAGTGAACGGACTAGCGGGAGCAATGAGCAGTTCTTC	CASSERTSGSNEQFF
TRBV5-6	-	TRBJ1-1	-	TGTGCCAGCAGCCTGTTACAGGGCAGGCCGAACACTGAAGCTTTCTTT	CASSLLQGRPNTEAFF
TRBV6-2/TRBV6-3	-	TRBJ2-2	TRBD1	TGTGCCAGCAGTATTACAGGGGGATTAAACACCGGGGAGCTGTTTTTT	CASSITGGLNTGELFF
TRBV19	-	TRBJ1-5	-	TGTGCCAGTAACCACGGCGGCAGGGCCAGCAATCAGCCCCAGCATTTT	CASNHGGRASNQPQHF
TRBV5-1	-	TRBJ2-7	TRBD1	TGCGCCAGCAGCCCGGCGGGGACAGGGGTCTACGAGCAGTACTTC	CASSPAGTGVYEQYF
TRBV19	-	TRBJ1-1	-	TGTGCCAGTAGTGGGGGCCTCGGACGGGTGAACACTGAAGCTTTCTTT	CASSGGLGRVNTEAFF